This TCR beta chain was identified during a study of control samples from healthy donors and cancer patients. Germline V gives CDR1 SGHAT, CDR2 FQNNGV. The V end lost 5 bases, the J end lost 3 bases, and 14 bases lay between the germline ends. The CDR3 runs to 14 residues. Sequencing used immunoSEQ multiplex PCR; TCRdb keeps in-frame clones, though not all of them. The data show around 70,000 clones, 83% seen once. This clonotype was obtained from a man aged 60 to 69 in good health. Material: blood. The chain combines TRBV11-2 with TRBJ2-7; D may correspond to TRBD1 or TRBD2 (5 bases each). CDR3 region: CASSIPGAHYEQYF. The CDR3 DNA reads TGTGCCAGCAGCATCCCCGGGGCTCACTACGAGCAGTACTTC.